Each of the 28 T cell receptor beta chains below was sequenced from the same sample in a study of OX40 agonist ivuxolimab in advanced cancers. Library prep was done by the immunoSEQ multiplex PCR assay. This is the immuneACCESS table as TCRdb keeps it, with only in-frame sequences that have V and J called. A part of the clones is gone; compared with another copy, unresolved V genes explain less than half, and the rest is unexplained. The sample table contains 55,000 or so clones; only one count was recorded for approximately 86% of them. Approximately 13% of the sample is held by the ten biggest clonotypes. Sequenced here: CD4+ or CD8+ T cells sorted from blood, sampled in a trial of the OX40 agonist ivuxolimab. The receptors stem from an adult with an advanced solid tumor such as melanoma, head and neck, liver or kidney cancer.

This chain uses TRBV21-1 with TRBJ1-1. TRBV21-1 is a listed pseudogene. The CDR3 totals 14 residues. In DNA, the CDR3 is TGTGCCAGCAGGCGGTCTGTGAGGGCGACTGAAGCTTTCTTT. This gives the protein CASRRSVRATEAFF.

The rearrangement joins TRBV5-4 to TRBJ2-1; 9 nucleotides agree with TRBD2. The length of the CDR3 is 16 residues. The J segment lost 3 bases and the V segment lost 0 bases, leaving 4 bases of the junction unmatched. The germline V gene has CDR1 SGHNT and CDR2 YYREEE (reference sequence). This CDR3 is CASSLAAGGVYNEQFF. DNA of the CDR3: TGTGCCAGCAGCTTGGCAGCGGGAGGAGTCTACAATGAGCAGTTCTTC.

CDR3 DNA sequence: TGCGCCAGCAGCTTGCGCCAGGTGAACACTGAAGCTTTCTTT. Encoded protein: CASSLRQVNTEAFF. The chain recombines TRBV5-1 with TRBJ1-1; no clear D gene. Germline-derived CDR1 and CDR2 are SGHRS and YFSETQ. This CDR3 contains 14 residues. V dropped 1 base and J dropped 0 bases, with 7 bases sitting between them.

The chain is built from TRBV28 and TRBJ2-1; D may match TRBD1 or TRBD2 (5 bases each). Germline CDR1 is MDHEN and CDR2 is SYDVKM. Trimming pared 3 bases from V and 7 bases from J, leaving 19 bases between. CDR3 size: 16 residues. Here the CDR3 reads CASSFPTAVYVNEQFF. The CDR3 coding sequence is TGTGCCAGCAGTTTCCCGACAGCGGTATACGTTAATGAGCAGTTCTTC.

CDR3 amino acids: CASSPLPGLNTEAFF. CDR3 coding DNA: TGTGCCAGCTCACCATTACCGGGTCTGAACACTGAAGCTTTCTTT. This rearrangement joins TRBV18 to TRBJ1-1; D remains ambiguous. Trimming took off 2 bases at V and 0 bases at J, with 10 bases between the two ends. The CDR3 loop spans 15 amino acids. Per the germline V gene, CDR1 is KGHSH and CDR2 is LQKENI.

V and J are TRBV4-1 and TRBJ1-5; D is possibly TRBD1 (6 bases). CDR1 and CDR2 (germline): MGHRA, YSYEKL. This CDR3 is built from 17 residues. Trimming cost V 1 base and J 0 bases, with 13 bases left between them. CDR3 residues: CASSQAPGVASNQPQHF. The CDR3 coding sequence is TGCGCCAGCAGCCAAGCCCCAGGGGTCGCTAGCAATCAGCCCCAGCATTTT.

This clone has only one observation. J is TRBJ2-2 and V is TRBV7-9; D not resolved. Germline V gene sequence: CDR1 SEHNR, CDR2 FQNEAQ (reference sequence). The CDR3 is 13 residues long. Trimming pared 6 bases from V and 6 bases from J, leaving 11 bases between. The CDR3 nucleotides are TGTGCCAGCAGGGGGTCAGGTGCCGGGGAGCTGTTTTTT. As protein: CASRGSGAGELFF.

The chain uses TRBV13 and TRBJ2-1; D gene uncertain. Germline CDR1 PRHDT, CDR2 FYEKMQ (reference sequence). Trimming took off 2 bases at V and 12 bases at J, with 8 bases between the two ends. This CDR3 spans 11 amino acids. The CDR3 here is CASSLSDVQFF. The CDR3, as DNA: TGTGCCAGCAGCTTATCGGATGTGCAGTTCTTC. The variable domain in full, completed from reference TRBV13 and TRBJ2-1, reads AAGVIQSPRHLIKEKRETATLKCYPIPRHDTVYWYQQGPGQDPQFLISFYEKMQSDKGSIPDRFSAQQFSDYHSELNMSSLELGDSALYFCASSLSDVQFFGPGTRLTVL.

In this sample, this clone turned up once. The chain joins TRBV11-2 to TRBJ1-5; D is unclear. V lost 0 bases to trimming and J lost 7 bases, with 10 bases between them. Germline V gene lookup returns CDR1 SGHAT and CDR2 FQNNGV. The CDR3 sequence is 14 residues long. The CDR3 here is CASSLDGNGQPQHF. DNA for the CDR3: TGTGCCAGCAGCTTAGACGGGAACGGCCAGCCCCAGCATTTT.

The chain uses TRBV10-3 and TRBJ1-2; a weak D match, TRBD1 (5 bases). The length of the CDR3 is 14 residues. V was shortened by 4 bases and J by 4 bases, with 13 bases between the two germline ends. In germline, CDR1 is ENHRY, CDR2 SYGVKD. CDR3 amino acids: CAISGGGNVYGYTF. As DNA, the CDR3 is TGTGCCATCAGTGGTGGGGGAAACGTCTATGGCTACACCTTC.

The V gene is TRBV10-2, the J gene TRBJ1-1, with TRBD1 as a possible D gene (6 bases). CDR1 WSHSY and CDR2 SAAADI come from the germline V gene. The CDR3 has 13 residues. V was trimmed by 5 bases and J by 4 bases, leaving 11 bases between them. CDR3 sequence (DNA): TGCGCCAGCAGTTTCCAGGGGAGCACTGAAGCTTTCTTT. This encodes CASSFQGSTEAFF.

V is TRBV7-9 and J is TRBJ1-1, with a weak D call TRBD1 (6 bases). Looked up from germline, CDR1 is SEHNR and CDR2 is FQNEAQ (reference sequence). The V gene lost 4 bases and the J gene lost 0 bases, with 12 bases spanning the gap. This CDR3 has 15 amino acids. The CDR3 spells CASSSKTGLNTEAFF. The CDR3, as DNA: TGTGCCAGCAGCTCCAAGACAGGACTGAACACTGAAGCTTTCTTT. Supplemented by reference TRBV7-9 and TRBJ1-1, the full variable domain reads DTGVSQNPRHKITKRGQNVTFRCDPISEHNRLYWYRQTLGQGPEFLTYFQNEAQLEKSRLLSDRFSAERPKGSFSTLEIQRTEQGDSAMYLCASSSKTGLNTEAFFGQGTRLTVV.

The gene calls are TRBV29-1 and TRBJ2-1; 9 bases match TRBD2. V was pared by 6 bases and J by 5 bases, with 14 bases of the junction left unmatched. There are 16 residues in the CDR3. In germline, CDR1 is SQVTM, CDR2 ANQGSEA. DNA for the CDR3: TGCAGCGTGGAATCCCTAGCGGGAAATCGCGACAATGAGCAGTTCTTC. Protein product: CSVESLAGNRDNEQFF.

CDR3 residues: CASSDLQGDEQFF. The CDR3 coding sequence is TGTGCCAGCAGTGACCTCCAGGGAGATGAGCAGTTCTTC. This chain uses TRBV25-1 with TRBJ2-1; possibly TRBD1 or TRBD2 for D (5 bases each). CDR3 length equals 13 residues. Trimming took 3 bases from V and 8 from J, leaving 11 bases between them. Germline CDR1 reads MGHDK; CDR2 reads SYGVNS.

This chain uses TRBV5-1 with TRBJ1-1; D is unclear. This CDR3 region has 13 residues. Germline V gene lookup returns CDR1 SGHRS and CDR2 YFSETQ. V was pared by 5 bases and J by 1 base, with 9 bases between. CDR3 protein: CASRQLENTEAFF. CDR3 DNA sequence: TGCGCCAGCAGACAGCTCGAGAACACTGAAGCTTTCTTT.

This clone showed up just a few times. The V call is TRBV7-6, the J call TRBJ2-5; no firm D call. Germline assignment: CDR1 SGHVS and CDR2 FNYEAQ. V lost 3 bases to trimming and J lost 2 bases, with 7 bases between them. The CDR3 spans 13 residues. CDR3 nucleotides: TGTGCCAGCAGCTTTGGGCGTCAAGAGACCCAGTACTTC. Protein: CASSFGRQETQYF.

The chain joins TRBV29-1 to TRBJ2-7, with D hard to call. Germline V gives CDR1 SQVTM, CDR2 ANQGSEA. CDR3 length: 11 residues. Deletions cut 3 bases from V and 3 bases from J, with 6 bases between. CDR3 region: CSVDYGYEQYF. CDR3 sequence (DNA): TGCAGCGTTGACTACGGCTACGAGCAGTACTTC.

V and J are TRBV7-9 and TRBJ2-7, with 14 bases aligning to TRBD2. Germline V gene lookup returns CDR1 SEHNR and CDR2 FQNEAQ (reference sequence). The ends lost 4 bases at V and 0 bases at J; junction bases unmatched: 8. The CDR3 totals 18 residues. The CDR3 bases are TGTGCCAGCAGCTCCCTACGGACTAGCGGGAGGTCCTCCTACGAGCAGTACTTC. This codes for CASSSLRTSGRSSYEQYF.

This clone was seen only once. The chain uses TRBV28 and TRBJ2-1; D not certain. Trimming removed 4 bases from V and 11 bases from J, with 15 bases in between. The CDR3 consists of 13 residues. Germline-derived CDR1 and CDR2 are MDHEN and SYDVKM. As DNA, the CDR3 is TGTGCCAGCAGTTCGACACAAAGGATGCAGCAGTTCTTC. It is translated as CASSSTQRMQQFF.

The chain joins TRBV5-1 to TRBJ2-5; TRBD2 matches 10 bases. V dropped 2 bases and J dropped 3; count of bases not matched to a gene: 4. CDR1 is SGHRS, CDR2 YFSETQ, per germline. The length of the CDR3 is 15 residues. The CDR3 reads CASSFSSGGKETQYF. DNA of the CDR3: TGCGCCAGCAGCTTCTCTAGCGGGGGAAAAGAGACCCAGTACTTC.

The rearrangement uses TRBV11-2 and TRBJ1-1; D is unresolved. CDR1 is SGHAT, CDR2 FQNNGV, per germline. This CDR3 comprises 14 residues. Trimming shortened V by 0 bases and J by 0 bases, and 5 bases separated the two germline ends. The CDR3 loop is CASSLDSMNTEAFF. The CDR3 DNA reads as TGTGCCAGCAGCTTAGACAGCATGAACACTGAAGCTTTCTTT.

V usage is TRBV4-1 and J usage is TRBJ2-7; 9 bases line up with TRBD2. Germline values: CDR1 MGHRA, CDR2 YSYEKL. CDR3 length: 16 amino acids. The V gene end was trimmed by 6 bases and the J gene end by 3 bases; junction bases not matched to a gene: 12. Here the CDR3 reads CASSVRTSGYFYEQYF. CDR3 nucleotide sequence: TGCGCCAGCAGTGTACGTACTAGCGGGTATTTCTACGAGCAGTACTTC.

The chain links TRBV2 to TRBJ2-4, with unresolved D. The length of the CDR3 is 11 residues. Trimming removed 0 bases from V and 13 bases from J, with 7 bases in between. Germline CDR1 and CDR2: SNHLY and FYNNEI. CDR3 region: CASSEAWAQYF. CDR3 DNA sequence: TGTGCCAGCAGTGAAGCGTGGGCCCAGTACTTC.

The V and J genes are TRBV4-1 and TRBJ2-7; D possibly corresponds to TRBD1 (6 bases). Looked up from germline, CDR1 is MGHRA and CDR2 is YSYEKL. V was trimmed by 0 bases and J by 0 bases, leaving 21 bases between them. The CDR3 totals 19 residues. CDR3: CASSQEYFTGQSTSYEQYF. The DNA of the CDR3 is TGCGCCAGCAGCCAAGAGTATTTCACAGGACAGTCGACCTCCTACGAGCAGTACTTC.

This sequence joins TRBV9 and TRBJ2-1, with D perhaps matching TRBD2 (6 bases). V was shortened by 4 bases and J by 5 bases, with 19 bases between the two germline ends. The CDR3 has 16 amino acids. The V gene's germline CDR1 is SGDLS and CDR2 YYNGEE. CDR3 sequence (DNA): TGTGCCAGCAGCCGTCGCGGAGGGGACGGTAACAATGAGCAGTTCTTC. It translates to CASSRRGGDGNNEQFF.

The V gene is TRBV14, the J gene TRBJ2-7, with 7 bases that match TRBD1. From germline, CDR1 is SGHDN and CDR2 FVKESK. With 4 bases clipped from V and 0 bases from J, the junction kept 6 bases outside the gene matches. The CDR3 is 15 residues long. The CDR3 here is CASSLGQESSYEQYF. In DNA form, the CDR3 reads TGTGCCAGCAGCCTCGGACAGGAGAGCTCCTACGAGCAGTACTTC.

The V call is TRBV30, the J call TRBJ2-1; 8 bases match TRBD1. The CDR3 spans 12 residues. Germline V gene sequence: CDR1 GTSNPN, CDR2 SVGIG (reference sequence). With 5 bases clipped from V and 7 bases from J, the junction kept 4 bases outside the gene matches. This chain's CDR3 is CAWQGAYNEQFF. The DNA for the CDR3 is TGTGCCTGGCAGGGGGCTTATAATGAGCAGTTCTTC.

V usage is TRBV18 and J usage is TRBJ2-7; no clear D gene. The CDR3 has 12 amino acids. From germline, CDR1 is KGHSH and CDR2 LQKENI. V was clipped by 5 bases and J by 2 bases, with 7 bases between them. Here the CDR3 reads CASSSRTYEQYF. The CDR3 DNA reads TGTGCCAGCTCATCGAGAACCTACGAGCAGTACTTC.